The TCR beta chain described here comes from a study of T cells in Graves' hyperthyroidism and ophthalmopathy. Germline V gene sequence: CDR1 SGHRS, CDR2 YFSETQ. This CDR3 comprises 17 residues. Trimming took 4 bases from V and 2 from J; bases not matched to a gene: 10. Together with thyroid ultrasound, orbital computed tomography, serum thyroxine and TRAb, clinical symptoms were used for diagnoses. PBMCs were collected from an approximately 10 ml volume of fresh peripheral blood. This clonotype was observed a few times. The TCR beta CDR3 regions underwent amplification using RNA transcripts as the source. The TCR CDR3 was amplified in a first-round RT-PCR using the HTBI primer set. MiXCR was run by TCRdb on the multiplex PCR reads, yielding one entry per CDR3 protein. The sample consists of 550,000 to 800,000 distinct CDR3 sequences, 15% to 20% of them appearing once.

The material sequenced was blood. This receptor was obtained from a man in his fifties or sixties with Graves' hyperthyroidism. J is TRBJ2-7 and V is TRBV5-1; 12 bases align to TRBD2. CDR3 in DNA: TGCGCCAGCAGCCCCGGACTAGCGGGACACACGGCCTACGAGCAGTACTTC. It translates to CASSPGLAGHTAYEQYF.